This TCR beta chain was profiled in a study of cytomegalovirus exposure and HLA in healthy donors. Study results and caveats: Presence/absence analyses supposed approximately even sequencing depth among donors. Association with HLA alleles at 0.05 false discovery rate was found for around 17,000 TCR beta sequences in a later analysis. A later analysis showed that HLA-associated TCR beta chains had undergone more clonal expansion than equally common others.

It was with 60 Vbeta and 13 Jbeta primers that the PCR ran. Libraries were prepared by immunoSEQ multiplex PCR; TCRdb keeps only in-frame clonotypes and omits some of them. This sample has about 150,000 clones, with nearly 80% found just once. Points on this clone: The antigen is not known.

The germline V gene has CDR1 MNHEY and CDR2 SVGAGI. The V gene end was trimmed by 2 bases and the J gene end by 5 bases; junction bases not matched to a gene: 5. This CDR3 spans 16 amino acids. The chain joins TRBV6-5 to TRBJ2-5; 13 nucleotides match TRBD2. This sequence originates from a man aged 25-40 years in good health and CMV-seropositive. What was sequenced was PBMCs. The CDR3 here is CASSYGLAGASETQYF. In DNA form, the CDR3 reads TGTGCCAGCAGTTACGGACTAGCGGGAGCTAGTGAGACCCAGTACTTC.